The 4 T cell receptor beta chains given below trace back to one sample, sequenced in a study of beta chain features in type 1 diabetes. Expressed TCRB transcripts were sequenced, since all the RNA that had been isolated was reverse transcribed. Libraries were prepared by immunoSEQ multiplex PCR; TCRdb keeps only in-frame clonotypes and omits some of them. The table shows nearly 700,000 clones, with 13% occurring only once. Study-wide points: In every one of the four CD4+ subsets, TCRB CDR3s were moderately but significantly shorter in Type 1 diabetes patients.

Their antigens are not known. Sequenced input: naive CD4+ T cells from blood. These receptors all stem from a man aged 18 to 30 with type 1 diabetes.

The chain couples TRBV7-2 to TRBJ1-2; D is uncertain. The CDR3 is 13 residues long. V dropped 1 base and J dropped 6 bases, with 9 bases sitting between them. Germline V gene sequence: CDR1 SGHTA, CDR2 FQGNSA. CDR3 protein: CASSLGRSNGYTF. DNA of the CDR3: TGTGCCAGCAGCTTAGGAAGGTCGAATGGCTACACCTTC. Combining the CDR3 with reference TRBV7-2 and TRBJ1-2 gives the whole variable domain GAGVSQSPSNKVTEKGKDVELRCDPISGHTALYWYRQSLGQGLEFLIYFQGNSAPDKSGLPSDRFSAERTGGSVSTLTIQRTQQEDSAVYLCASSLGRSNGYTFGSGTRLTVV.

The chain combines TRBV6-5 with TRBJ2-1, with 7 bases identical to TRBD2. With V trimmed by 8 bases and J by 4 bases, 8 bases remained unmatched. The CDR3 is made up of 14 amino acids. Germline CDR1 reads MNHEY; CDR2 reads SVGAGI. CDR3 bases: TGTGCCAGCGGGGCGGGGGAAACATACAATGAGCAGTTCTTC. It specifies CASGAGETYNEQFF.

This chain joins TRBV5-6 and TRBJ1-2; D gene uncertain. The CDR3 covers 11 residues. Trimming shortened V by 4 bases and J by 8 bases, and 9 bases separated the two germline ends. From germline, CDR1 is SGHDT and CDR2 YYEEEE. The CDR3 protein is CASSKLGGYTF. For the CDR3, the DNA is TGTGCCAGCAGCAAACTCGGGGGCTACACCTTC.

This clone was seen a few times. The CDR3 here is CASFGTANTEAFF. The CDR3 DNA sequence: TGTGCCAGCTTCGGGACCGCGAACACTGAAGCTTTCTTT. The chain couples TRBV6-1 to TRBJ1-1, with D perhaps matching TRBD1 (5 bases). The germline V gene has CDR1 MNHNS and CDR2 SASEGT. CDR3 size: 13 residues. V lost 8 bases to trimming and J lost 1 base, with 11 bases between them.